These T cell receptor beta chains were read from a single sample in a study of molecular identifiers for immune sequencing clone quantification. TCRdb ran MiXCR on the PCR reads and lists one entry per CDR3 protein. The sample yields some 59,000 distinct CDR3 sequences, approximately 25% seen once. The sequenced material came from naive CD8+ T cells from blood, with Jurkat cell RNA spiked in. These receptor sequences come from a human donor in good health. Some libraries in this study had Jurkat cell RNA spiked in. CDR3s include the opening cysteine and the closing phenylalanine or tryptophan. Fields, in order: V gene, clone size, D gene, J gene, CDR3 protein, CDR3 DNA. The D gene is left open where the match is weak. Expanded clones are given a class, and other clones once, few, many or no size at all.

v_call: TRBV6-2/TRBV6-3; clone_size: few; d_call: TRBD1; j_call: TRBJ1-5; cdr3_aa: CASSHRQGNQPQHF; cdr3_nt: TGTGCCAGCAGTCACCGACAGGGAAATCAGCCCCAGCATTTT
v_call: TRBV7-3; clone_size: many; d_call: TRBD1; j_call: TRBJ2-7; cdr3_aa: CASSPSGTGGDEQYF; cdr3_nt: TGTGCCAGCAGCCCCTCAGGGACAGGAGGAGACGAGCAGTACTTC
v_call: TRBV19; clone_size: .; d_call: .; j_call: TRBJ2-2; cdr3_aa: CASTDTGELFF; cdr3_nt: TGTGCCAGTACAGACACCGGGGAGCTGTTTTTT
v_call: TRBV7-6; clone_size: .; d_call: TRBD2; j_call: TRBJ2-1; cdr3_aa: CASSLPSGGGGQFF; cdr3_nt: TGTGCCAGCAGCTTACCTAGCGGGGGGGGTGGGCAGTTCTTC
v_call: TRBV27; clone_size: few; d_call: TRBD1; j_call: TRBJ1-4; cdr3_aa: CASSLLSVRGGGKLFF; cdr3_nt: TGTGCCAGCAGTTTATTGTCCGTCAGGGGGGGGGGAAAACTGTTTTTT
v_call: TRBV4-2; clone_size: once; d_call: .; j_call: TRBJ2-3; cdr3_aa: CASSQDRYFGADTQYF; cdr3_nt: TGTGCCAGCAGCCAAGATCGCTATTTTGGGGCAGATACGCAGTATTTT
v_call: TRBV12-3/TRBV12-4; clone_size: .; d_call: TRBD2; j_call: TRBJ2-5; cdr3_aa: CASSSPGLAGGETQYF; cdr3_nt: TGTGCCAGCAGTTCCCCGGGACTAGCGGGAGGAGAGACCCAGTACTTC
v_call: TRBV15; clone_size: many; d_call: .; j_call: TRBJ1-3; cdr3_aa: CATSRDRAGAIGNTIYF; cdr3_nt: TGTGCCACCAGCAGAGATCGGGCAGGGGCGATTGGAAACACCATATATTTT
v_call: TRBV23-1; clone_size: many; d_call: .; j_call: TRBJ1-5; cdr3_aa: CASSQSRQANQPQHF; cdr3_nt: TGCGCCAGCAGTCAATCGCGGCAGGCTAATCAGCCCCAGCATTTT
v_call: TRBV6-5; clone_size: few; d_call: .; j_call: TRBJ1-1; cdr3_aa: CASSQDRGVNAEAFF; cdr3_nt: TGTGCCAGCAGTCAGGATCGCGGGGTGAACGCTGAAGCTTTCTTT
v_call: TRBV7-2; clone_size: many; d_call: .; j_call: TRBJ2-1; cdr3_aa: CASSLFRGANNEQFF; cdr3_nt: TGTGCCAGCAGCTTATTTCGCGGAGCCAACAATGAGCAGTTCTTC
v_call: TRBV6-5; clone_size: .; d_call: .; j_call: TRBJ2-5; cdr3_aa: CAGSSAGGGCF; cdr3_nt: TGTGCCGGCAGTTCGGCAGGGGGGGGTTGCTTC
v_call: TRBV5-1; clone_size: many; d_call: TRBD1; j_call: TRBJ2-3; cdr3_aa: CASSLEQGAGTDTQYF; cdr3_nt: TGCGCCAGCAGCCTAGAACAGGGGGCCGGCACAGATACGCAGTATTTT
v_call: TRBV27; clone_size: many; d_call: .; j_call: TRBJ1-1; cdr3_aa: CASGRGSTEAFF; cdr3_nt: TGTGCCAGTGGTAGGGGTTCCACTGAAGCTTTCTTT
v_call: TRBV24-1; clone_size: .; d_call: .; j_call: TRBJ2-1; cdr3_aa: CATSDSSGSSYNGQFF; cdr3_nt: TGTGCCACCAGTGATTCAAGCGGAAGCTCCTACAATGGGCAGTTCTTC
v_call: TRBV29-1; clone_size: .; d_call: TRBD2; j_call: TRBJ2-3; cdr3_aa: CSVEERLAGSTDTQYF; cdr3_nt: TGCAGCGTTGAAGAGCGCCTAGCGGGCTCCACAGATACGCAGTATTTT
v_call: TRBV28; clone_size: medium-sized; d_call: .; j_call: TRBJ2-5; cdr3_aa: CASTLTGTQGTQYF; cdr3_nt: TGTGCCAGCACCCTGACAGGAACCCAAGGGACCCAGTACTTC
v_call: TRBV6-2/TRBV6-3; clone_size: many; d_call: .; j_call: TRBJ2-5; cdr3_aa: CASRHPGETQYF; cdr3_nt: TGTGCCAGCAGACACCCAGGAGAGACCCAGTACTTC
v_call: TRBV12-3/TRBV12-4; clone_size: .; d_call: .; j_call: TRBJ1-4; cdr3_aa: CASSFQGRANEKLFF; cdr3_nt: TGTGCCAGCAGTTTCCAGGGGCGAGCTAATGAAAAACTGTTTTTT
v_call: TRBV3-1; clone_size: many; d_call: TRBD2; j_call: TRBJ2-3; cdr3_aa: CASSQAIAGGPGDTQYF; cdr3_nt: TGTGCCAGCAGCCAAGCAATAGCGGGAGGGCCTGGGGATACGCAGTATTTT
v_call: TRBV28; clone_size: many; d_call: TRBD2; j_call: TRBJ2-7; cdr3_aa: CASSPGLDYEQYF; cdr3_nt: TGTGCCAGCAGCCCCGGACTAGACTACGAGCAGTACTTC
v_call: TRBV12-3/TRBV12-4; clone_size: few; d_call: .; j_call: TRBJ2-3; cdr3_aa: CASSPSAWSLSSTDTQYF; cdr3_nt: TGTGCCAGCAGTCCCTCCGCCTGGTCTCTTTCTAGCACAGATACGCAGTATTTT
v_call: TRBV7-3; clone_size: .; d_call: TRBD2; j_call: TRBJ2-3; cdr3_aa: CASRLAGSPPDTQYF; cdr3_nt: TGTGCCAGCAGACTAGCGGGGTCCCCCCCAGATACGCAGTATTTT
v_call: TRBV28; clone_size: many; d_call: TRBD1; j_call: TRBJ2-6; cdr3_aa: CATGTASSGANVLTF; cdr3_nt: TGTGCCACGGGGACAGCCAGCTCTGGGGCCAACGTCCTGACTTTC
v_call: TRBV2; clone_size: many; d_call: .; j_call: TRBJ1-2; cdr3_aa: CASATGNYGYTF; cdr3_nt: TGTGCCAGCGCGACAGGAAACTATGGCTACACCTTC
v_call: TRBV19; clone_size: .; d_call: .; j_call: TRBJ2-2; cdr3_aa: CASSIGSGNTGELFF; cdr3_nt: TGTGCCAGTAGTATAGGGTCAGGTAACACCGGGGAGCTGTTTTTT
v_call: TRBV2; clone_size: many; d_call: TRBD2; j_call: TRBJ2-1; cdr3_aa: CASSEDITSGRPYNEQFF; cdr3_nt: TGTGCCAGCAGTGAAGATATCACTAGCGGGCGACCGTACAATGAGCAGTTCTTC
v_call: TRBV7-2; clone_size: many; d_call: .; j_call: TRBJ2-7; cdr3_aa: CASSLDIAYYEQYF; cdr3_nt: TGTGCCAGCAGCTTGGACATTGCCTACTACGAGCAGTACTTC
v_call: TRBV12-3/TRBV12-4; clone_size: .; d_call: .; j_call: TRBJ2-3; cdr3_aa: CASSAVRPDTQYF; cdr3_nt: TGTGCCAGCAGTGCTGTTCGACCAGATACGCAGTATTTT
v_call: TRBV2; clone_size: .; d_call: .; j_call: TRBJ1-5; cdr3_aa: CASSEFSGGNQPQHF; cdr3_nt: TGTGCCAGCAGTGAATTTTCAGGGGGCAATCAGCCCCAGCATTTT
v_call: TRBV6-5; clone_size: many; d_call: TRBD2; j_call: TRBJ2-7; cdr3_aa: CASRPRTSGTYEQYF; cdr3_nt: TGTGCCAGCAGGCCTAGGACTAGCGGTACCTACGAGCAGTACTTC
v_call: TRBV28; clone_size: many; d_call: .; j_call: TRBJ2-1; cdr3_aa: CASSGRWGRARPYNEQFF; cdr3_nt: TGTGCCAGCAGCGGAAGATGGGGGCGGGCCCGTCCCTACAATGAGCAGTTCTTC
v_call: TRBV5-1; clone_size: many; d_call: .; j_call: TRBJ2-3; cdr3_aa: CASSPKRGRGDTQYF; cdr3_nt: TGCGCCAGCAGCCCTAAACGGGGGCGCGGAGATACGCAGTATTTT
v_call: TRBV7-9; clone_size: many; d_call: .; j_call: TRBJ2-3; cdr3_aa: CASSPARTDTQYF; cdr3_nt: TGTGCCAGCAGCCCCGCCCGCACAGATACGCAGTATTTT
v_call: TRBV6-5; clone_size: many; d_call: TRBD2; j_call: TRBJ2-7; cdr3_aa: CASSYSGGPLGSAEQYF; cdr3_nt: TGTGCCAGCAGTTATAGCGGGGGGCCTCTAGGGTCGGCCGAGCAGTACTTC
v_call: TRBV7-9; clone_size: many; d_call: .; j_call: TRBJ2-7; cdr3_aa: CASSFPGETYEQYF; cdr3_nt: TGTGCCAGCAGCTTTCCGGGGGAAACCTACGAGCAGTACTTC
v_call: TRBV7-2; clone_size: many; d_call: TRBD2; j_call: TRBJ2-3; cdr3_aa: CASSSASGVTDTQYF; cdr3_nt: TGTGCCAGCAGCTCGGCTAGCGGGGTCACAGATACGCAGTATTTT
v_call: TRBV4-3; clone_size: many; d_call: TRBD2; j_call: TRBJ2-1; cdr3_aa: CASSQLAGGLNEQFF; cdr3_nt: TGCGCCAGCAGCCAGCTAGCGGGAGGGCTCAATGAGCAGTTCTTC
v_call: TRBV9; clone_size: few; d_call: TRBD1; j_call: TRBJ1-1; cdr3_aa: CASSVEGQGDKAFF; cdr3_nt: TGTGCCAGCAGCGTAGAGGGACAGGGAGATAAAGCTTTCTTT
v_call: TRBV6-5; clone_size: many; d_call: .; j_call: TRBJ1-5; cdr3_aa: CASSYSGRDQPQHF; cdr3_nt: TGTGCCAGCAGTTACTCGGGGCGGGATCAGCCCCAGCATTTT
v_call: TRBV24-1; clone_size: many; d_call: TRBD2; j_call: TRBJ2-3; cdr3_aa: CATATRGDTATDTQYF; cdr3_nt: TGTGCCACCGCAACGCGGGGGGACACCGCCACAGATACGCAGTATTTT
v_call: TRBV7-9; clone_size: many; d_call: .; j_call: TRBJ2-7; cdr3_aa: CASSSLTSNPYEQYF; cdr3_nt: TGTGCCAGCAGCTCACTGACTAGTAATCCCTACGAGCAGTACTTC
v_call: TRBV11-2; clone_size: many; d_call: .; j_call: TRBJ1-1; cdr3_aa: CASSLVFQLGMDTEAFF; cdr3_nt: TGTGCCAGCAGCTTAGTGTTCCAACTGGGTATGGACACTGAAGCTTTCTTT
v_call: TRBV27; clone_size: few; d_call: .; j_call: TRBJ2-7; cdr3_aa: CASSSRRFGEQYF; cdr3_nt: TGTGCCAGCAGTTCGAGACGATTCGGAGAGCAGTACTTC
v_call: TRBV24-1; clone_size: many; d_call: .; j_call: TRBJ2-1; cdr3_aa: CATSPQGFTLGEQFF; cdr3_nt: TGTGCCACCAGTCCCCAGGGGTTCACCCTCGGTGAGCAGTTCTTC
v_call: TRBV12-3/TRBV12-4; clone_size: few; d_call: .; j_call: TRBJ1-1; cdr3_aa: CASSFGSNLEAFF; cdr3_nt: TGTGCCAGCAGTTTCGGTAGCAACCTTGAAGCTTTCTTT
v_call: TRBV5-6; clone_size: .; d_call: .; j_call: TRBJ2-7; cdr3_aa: CASSSEGGHLMPYEQYF; cdr3_nt: TGTGCCAGCAGCTCGGAGGGGGGACACCTAATGCCCTACGAGCAGTACTTC
v_call: TRBV7-9; clone_size: few; d_call: TRBD2; j_call: TRBJ2-3; cdr3_aa: CASSLEELAGATDTQYF; cdr3_nt: TGTGCCAGCAGCTTAGAAGAACTAGCGGGGGCCACAGATACGCAGTATTTT
v_call: TRBV2; clone_size: many; d_call: .; j_call: TRBJ2-3; cdr3_aa: CARGTETDTQYF; cdr3_nt: TGTGCCCGCGGGACAGAGACAGATACGCAGTATTTT
v_call: TRBV7-9; clone_size: .; d_call: TRBD1; j_call: TRBJ2-7; cdr3_aa: CASSKGQLSSYEQYF; cdr3_nt: TGTGCCAGCAGCAAGGGACAGTTGAGCTCCTACGAGCAGTACTTC
v_call: TRBV25-1; clone_size: .; d_call: .; j_call: TRBJ2-5; cdr3_aa: CASGTVYQEPQYF; cdr3_nt: TGTGCCAGTGGGACCGTATACCAAGAGCCCCAGTACTTC
v_call: TRBV10-2; clone_size: .; d_call: .; j_call: TRBJ2-7; cdr3_aa: CASSEEVFGRYEQYF; cdr3_nt: TGCGCCAGCAGTGAGGAGGTTTTTGGTCGATACGAGCAGTACTTC
v_call: TRBV27; clone_size: .; d_call: .; j_call: TRBJ2-2; cdr3_aa: CASSFQYTGELFF; cdr3_nt: TGTGCCAGCAGTTTCCAATACACCGGGGAGCTGTTTTTT